One and the same sample provided the 21 T cell receptor beta chains below, sequenced in a study of technical replicates of blood from a few donors. Some clones are missing from TCRdb's copy, which holds only in-frame ones; the method was immunoSEQ multiplex PCR. The data contain over 50,000 clones, roughly 86% of them singletons. Sequences were obtained from PBMCs. These receptors were obtained from a human donor in good health. Some clones in this sample may be carry-over from other donors' samples.

The chain links TRBV15 to TRBJ2-1, with D possibly matching TRBD2 (6 bases). In germline, CDR1 is LNHNV, CDR2 YYDKDF (reference sequence). The V gene lost 6 bases and the J gene lost 5 bases, with 11 bases spanning the gap. The CDR3 extends over 13 amino acids. CDR3 region: CATSLGGHNEQFF. CDR3 nucleotide sequence: TGTGCCACCAGTCTCGGGGGACACAATGAGCAGTTCTTC.

For the CDR3, the DNA is TGCGCCAGCAGGGACGGGGGGGAGTGGAATGAGCAGTTCTTC. Translated, it gives CASRDGGEWNEQFF. The chain has TRBV5-1 and TRBJ2-1, with 8 bases that match TRBD2. V lost 5 bases, J lost 7 bases, and 8 bases stayed unmatched. Germline CDR1 is SGHRS and CDR2 is YFSETQ. The CDR3 extends over 14 amino acids.

V gene TRBV2 combines with J gene TRBJ2-7; 7 bases map to TRBD2. Germline lookup yields CDR1 SNHLY and CDR2 FYNNEI. The length of the CDR3 is 14 residues. The V gene end was trimmed by 4 bases and the J gene end by 5 bases; junction bases not matched to a gene: 8. As DNA, the CDR3 is TGTGCCAGCAGTGCGGAGCGGGATTTTAACGAGCAGTACTTC. Amino acids: CASSAERDFNEQYF.

The V and J genes are TRBV2 and TRBJ2-7, with 15 nucleotides matching TRBD2. The J segment lost 5 bases and the V segment lost 4 bases, leaving 6 bases of the junction unmatched. CDR1 is SNHLY, CDR2 FYNNEI, per germline. This CDR3 is built from 16 residues. The CDR3: CASSGGLAGGLHEQYF. In DNA form, the CDR3 reads TGTGCCAGCAGTGGAGGACTAGCGGGGGGGCTCCACGAGCAGTACTTC. The variable domain in full, with the rest retrieved from reference TRBV2 and TRBJ2-7, is EPEVTQTPSHQVTQMGQEVILRCVPISNHLYFYWYRQILGQKVEFLVSFYNNEISEKSEIFDDQFSVERPDGSNFTLKIRSTKLEDSAMYFCASSGGLAGGLHEQYFGPGTRLTVT.

The chain links TRBV11-3 to TRBJ2-1; 13 bases fit TRBD2. This CDR3 comprises 16 residues. CDR1 is SGHNT and CDR2 is YENEEA in the germline V gene. Trimming at V came to 0 bases and at J to 8 bases, leaving 4 bases not matched to a gene. The CDR3 region has the DNA TGTGCCAGCAGCTTAGAGGGGACTAGCGGGACACATGAGCAGTTCTTC. Amino acid sequence: CASSLEGTSGTHEQFF.

The CDR3 region is CASSLAGSSGGQETQYF. Here the CDR3 DNA reads TGCGCCAGCAGCTTGGCCGGTTCTAGCGGGGGTCAAGAGACCCAGTACTTC. The rearrangement joins TRBV5-1 to TRBJ2-5; 10 positions agree with TRBD2. V gave up 0 bases and J gave up 2 bases; unmatched junction bases: 7. The CDR3 has 17 residues. Germline CDR1 SGHRS, CDR2 YFSETQ.

The chain carries TRBV27 and TRBJ1-2; D gene unclear. The CDR3 totals 13 residues. Deletions cut 6 bases from V and 1 base from J, with 9 bases between. Germline V CDR1 and CDR2: MNHEY, SMNVEV (reference sequence). CDR3 region: CASRLTDNYGYTF. The CDR3 nucleotides read TGTGCCAGCAGACTTACAGATAACTATGGCTACACCTTC.

This sequence joins TRBV20-1 and TRBJ1-3; D is perhaps TRBD1 (5 bases). The CDR3 runs 9 residues. Germline CDR1 is DFQATT and CDR2 is SNEGSKA (reference sequence). CDR3 protein: CIPQGTIYF. CDR3 bases: TGCATCCCGCAGGGCACCATATATTTT.

The CDR3 nucleotides are TGCGCCAGCAGCCAAGATTCCCGCACAGGGGTTGGCTACACCTTC. Its translation is CASSQDSRTGVGYTF. The chain recombines TRBV4-3 with TRBJ1-2; 7 bases line up with TRBD1. V gave up 0 bases and J gave up 7 bases; unmatched junction bases: 8. The CDR3 loop spans 15 amino acids. Looked up from germline, CDR1 is LGHNA and CDR2 is YSLEER.

The genes are TRBV19 and TRBJ2-1; a possible D gene is TRBD1 (8 bases). The CDR3 contains 15 residues. Looked up from germline, CDR1 is LNHDA and CDR2 is SQIVND (reference sequence). Trimming pared 5 bases from V and 8 bases from J, leaving 19 bases between. The CDR3 sequence is CASSPYRGGAYEQFF. The CDR3 bases are TGTGCCAGTAGTCCCTACAGGGGGGGGGCGTATGAGCAGTTCTTC.

This clone appeared a single time. The chain recombines TRBV20-1 with TRBJ2-6; D is unclear. The CDR3 totals 11 residues. From germline, CDR1 is DFQATT and CDR2 SNEGSKA (reference sequence). Trimming left V 5 bases short and J 12 bases short, with 11 bases between. The CDR3 loop is CSAAARGVLTF. Here the CDR3 DNA reads TGCAGTGCTGCCGCGCGTGGCGTCCTGACTTTC.

The chain couples TRBV5-6 to TRBJ1-2; no clear D gene. The CDR3 is 11 amino acids. CDR1 and CDR2 from the germline V gene are SGHDT and YYEEEE. V shed 2 bases and J shed 5 bases, with 4 bases lying between them. The DNA of the CDR3 is TGTGCCAGCAGCTTCAGATATGGCTACACCTTC. Its protein is CASSFRYGYTF.

This chain joins TRBV7-8 and TRBJ1-1; tentatively, D is TRBD1 (6 bases). The CDR3 loop spans 16 amino acids. In germline, CDR1 is SGHVS, CDR2 FQNEAQ. V lost 4 bases, J lost 2 bases, and 17 bases lay in between. This CDR3 reads CASSWATGTTNTEAFF. The CDR3, as DNA: TGTGCCAGCAGCTGGGCCACCGGGACAACAAACACTGAAGCTTTCTTT.

The chain carries TRBV27 and TRBJ2-7, with no clear D. With 5 bases removed from V and 4 bases from J, the gap between germline ends came to 12 bases. Germline CDR1 and CDR2: MNHEY and SMNVEV (reference sequence). The CDR3 totals 13 residues. The CDR3 sequence: CASSPRLGYEQYF. Written as DNA, the CDR3 is TGTGCCAGCAGTCCCCGACTCGGGTACGAGCAGTACTTC.

The CDR3 protein is CASSSSGGTGELFF. The CDR3 DNA follows: TGTGCCAGCAGTTCTAGCGGGGGGACCGGGGAGCTGTTTTTT. The chain combines TRBV6-6 with TRBJ2-2; TRBD2 matches 11 bases. Unmatched junction bases numbered 0, after V lost 4 bases and J lost 5 bases. Germline V CDR1 and CDR2: MNHNY, SVGAGI (reference sequence). This CDR3 has 14 amino acids.

This sequence joins TRBV5-6 and TRBJ2-1, with 10 positions matching TRBD1. V lost 4 bases and J lost 8; bases outside the gene matches: 3. This CDR3 spans 13 amino acids. Germline assignment: CDR1 SGHDT and CDR2 YYEEEE. The CDR3 protein is CASSGDRGDEQFF. The CDR3 nucleotides are TGTGCCAGCAGCGGGGACAGGGGCGATGAGCAGTTCTTC.

CDR3 region: CASSADRGLTYGYTF. DNA of the CDR3: TGTGCCAGCAGCGCGGACAGGGGGCTAACCTATGGCTACACCTTC. The chain carries TRBV5-6 and TRBJ1-2, with 11 nucleotides matching TRBD1. V lost 4 bases and J lost 4; bases outside the gene matches: 6. Germline assignment: CDR1 SGHDT and CDR2 YYEEEE. CDR3 length: 15 amino acids. The full variable domain, with the rest looked up from reference TRBV5-6 and TRBJ1-2, is DAGVTQSPTHLIKTRGQQVTLRCSPKSGHDTVSWYQQALGQGPQFIFQYYEEEERQRGNFPDRFSGHQFPNYSSELNVNALLLGDSALYLCASSADRGLTYGYTFGSGTRLTVV.

This clone came up a few times. This chain joins TRBV4-1 and TRBJ2-7, with D perhaps matching TRBD1 (6 bases). Deletions cut 2 bases from V and 3 bases from J, with 20 bases between. Looked up from germline, CDR1 is MGHRA and CDR2 is YSYEKL. This CDR3 has 17 residues. CDR3 nucleotides: TGCGCCAGCAGCCAAAATACCCCCGGGACAATATACTACGAGCAGTACTTC. This sequence encodes CASSQNTPGTIYYEQYF.

The V and J genes are TRBV7-2 and TRBJ1-2; 8 bases agree with TRBD1. Germline lookup yields CDR1 SGHTA and CDR2 FQGNSA. The J segment lost 8 bases and the V segment lost 1 base, leaving 6 bases of the junction unmatched. The CDR3 spans 14 residues. Here the CDR3 DNA reads TGTGCCAGCAGCTTAGTTCAGGGGGCGAGGGGCTACACCTTC. Translating it yields CASSLVQGARGYTF.

V gene TRBV19 combines with J gene TRBJ2-1, with 8 bases aligning to TRBD2. Germline V gene sequence: CDR1 LNHDA, CDR2 SQIVND (reference sequence). The V segment lost 2 bases and the J segment 13 bases; nucleotides outside the gene matches: 4. This CDR3 contains 12 residues. The CDR3 protein is CASSISGGSQFF. CDR3 DNA: TGTGCCAGTAGTATAAGCGGGGGCTCCCAGTTCTTC. The complete variable domain, with remaining parts taken from reference TRBV19 and TRBJ2-1, reads DGGITQSPKYLFRKEGQNVTLSCEQNLNHDAMYWYRQDPGQGLRLIYYSQIVNDFQKGDIAEGYSVSREKKESFPLTVTSAQKNPTAFYLCASSISGGSQFFGPGTRLTVL.

The table lists this clone with a few counts. The rearrangement joins TRBV5-6 to TRBJ1-1; D unresolved. Germline lookup yields CDR1 SGHDT and CDR2 YYEEEE. V was cut by 5 bases and J by 0 bases, with 8 bases left in between. The CDR3 runs to 13 residues. This chain's CDR3 is CASSGQLNTEAFF. Written as DNA, the CDR3 is TGTGCCAGCAGTGGGCAGTTGAACACTGAAGCTTTCTTT.